The 31 T cell receptor beta chains in this list originate from one sample, sequenced in a study of metastatic and nonmetastatic thyroid tumors. MiXCR re-clonotyped the PCR reads for TCRdb. The profile shows 13,000 to 15,000 clones, around 28% of them singletons. Among the patients, none had received any treatment before thyroid surgery. The source material was tumor tissue. These receptors came from a female donor with papillary thyroid cancer or a benign thyroid nodule (not recorded which). Some clones in this sample may be carry-over from other donors' samples.

This clone qualifies as medium-sized. The V call is TRBV5-1, the J call TRBJ1-1, with D unclear. This CDR3 has 15 amino acids. The germline CDR1 and CDR2 sequences are SGHRS and YFSETQ. V was cut by 0 bases and J by 2 bases, with 11 bases left in between. The CDR3 DNA follows: TGCGCCAGCAGCTTGGACGTGGTAATCAACACTGAAGCTTTCTTT. Its translation is CASSLDVVINTEAFF.

This clone showed up just a few times. This chain connects TRBV27 to TRBJ2-7; D is ambiguous. This CDR3 comprises 13 residues. The germline V gene encodes CDR1 MNHEY and CDR2 SMNVEV (reference sequence). The V end was cut by 0 bases, the J end by 6 bases, with 9 bases between. The CDR3, as DNA: TGTGCCAGCAGTTTATCAAGGTGGAGCGAGCAGTACTTC. Its translation is CASSLSRWSEQYF.

The sample holds a few counts of this clone. V and J are TRBV12-3 or TRBV12-4 and TRBJ1-2, with D tentatively TRBD1 (5 bases). The CDR3 has 13 amino acids. With 7 bases removed from V and 2 bases from J, the gap between germline ends came to 11 bases. This CDR3 is CASIAGGNYGYTF. For the CDR3, the DNA is TGTGCCAGCATCGCTGGGGGGAACTATGGCTACACCTTC.

This clone was found a few times. The rearrangement joins TRBV6-1 to TRBJ2-5, with TRBD2 as a possible D gene (5 bases). Germline V gene data show CDR1 as MNHNS and CDR2 as SASEGT. V was pared by 2 bases and J by 1 base, with 8 bases between. The CDR3 sequence is 14 residues long. CDR3 DNA sequence: TGTGCCAGCAGTGAATGGGGAGTCCAAGAGACCCAGTACTTC. Residues: CASSEWGVQETQYF.

V usage is TRBV7-2 and J usage is TRBJ2-7; no clear D gene. This CDR3 comprises 13 residues. Germline CDR1 is SGHTA and CDR2 is FQGNSA. The V end was cut by 5 bases, the J end by 4 bases, with 12 bases between. As DNA, the CDR3 is TGTGCCAGCAGCAAACCCCCCAGTTACGAGCAGTACTTC. The encoded protein is CASSKPPSYEQYF.

This clone has more than one count but fewer than ten. A read error is likely, as this CDR3 ends without the conserved phenylalanine or tryptophan. The genes are TRBV28 and TRBJ1-5; D ambiguous. The length of the CDR3 is 13 residues. The V gene lost 3 bases and the J gene lost 6 bases, with 9 bases spanning the gap. Germline values: CDR1 MDHEN, CDR2 SYDVKM. CDR3 nucleotides: TGTGCCAGCAGTTTCATGCGGGTTCAGCCCCAGCATCTT. It yields the protein CASSFMRVQPQHL.

This clone was seen ten or more times. The gene calls are TRBV29-1 and TRBJ1-2; 7 bases line up with TRBD1. After removal of 0 bases from V and 3 bases from J, the junction contained 4 bases not matched to a gene. This CDR3 has 14 amino acids. Germline-derived CDR1 and CDR2 are SQVTM and ANQGSEA. The CDR3 region is CSVEEPTGHYGYTF. CDR3 DNA: TGCAGCGTTGAAGAGCCGACAGGGCACTATGGCTACACCTTC.

The V call is TRBV20-1, the J call TRBJ2-3, with 7 bases lining up with TRBD2. The CDR3 extends over 11 amino acids. Germline V CDR1 and CDR2: DFQATT, SNEGSKA (reference sequence). V dropped 3 bases and J dropped 9; count of bases not matched to a gene: 3. CDR3 amino acids: CSASIGRTQYF. CDR3 in DNA: TGCAGTGCTAGTATCGGGAGGACGCAGTATTTT.

This clone was seen many times. V gene TRBV12-3 or TRBV12-4 combines with J gene TRBJ1-6; 7 bases are a match to TRBD1. CDR3 length equals 14 residues. The V gene end was trimmed by 7 bases and the J gene end by 7 bases; junction bases not matched to a gene: 7. CDR3 sequence (DNA): TGTGCCAGCACCCCAGGGGGGGCAAATTCACCCCTCCACTTT. Residues: CASTPGGANSPLHF.

This clone has a count of ten or more. The CDR3 coding sequence is TGCGCCAGCAGCCAAGATTTGTCCGGGGGGGTTGATACGCAGTATTTT. It codes for CASSQDLSGGVDTQYF. The chain links TRBV4-3 to TRBJ2-3, with TRBD2 identical over 8 bases. Trimming at V came to 0 bases and at J to 6 bases, leaving 8 bases not matched to a gene. This CDR3 comprises 16 residues. Germline V gene data show CDR1 as LGHNA and CDR2 as YSLEER.

This clone is medium-sized. This chain links TRBV5-1 with TRBJ2-3; possibly TRBD1 for D (6 bases). Germline assignment: CDR1 SGHRS and CDR2 YFSETQ. CDR3 length: 16 residues. Trimming cost V 0 bases and J 1 base, with 12 bases left between them. The CDR3 loop reads CASSLEQGHRTDTQYF. Here the CDR3 DNA reads TGCGCCAGCAGCTTGGAACAGGGCCATCGCACAGATACGCAGTATTTT.

This sequence joins TRBV3-1 and TRBJ2-2; TRBD2 agrees at 15 bases. The V gene's germline CDR1 is LGHDT and CDR2 YNNKEL (reference sequence). Germline trimming cut 1 base from V and 5 bases from J; bases unmatched to any gene: 8. This CDR3 is 19 amino acids long. The CDR3 sequence is CASSQVSGLAGGLTGELFF. For the CDR3, the DNA is TGTGCCAGCAGCCAAGTTTCAGGACTAGCGGGGGGGCTGACCGGGGAGCTGTTTTTT.

In its sample, this clone was seen many times. This chain links TRBV9 with TRBJ1-1; no clear D gene. Germline CDR1 and CDR2: SGDLS and YYNGEE. This CDR3 has 12 amino acids. With 4 bases removed from V and 8 bases from J, the gap between germline ends came to 12 bases. DNA for the CDR3: TGTGCCAGCAGCCCCGGAGGGCTGGAAGCTTTCTTT. Translated: CASSPGGLEAFF.

This clone has at least ten counts. The chain links TRBV19 to TRBJ1-5; the D is unclear. This CDR3 contains 12 residues. Germline values: CDR1 LNHDA, CDR2 SQIVND (reference sequence). V gave up 10 bases and J gave up 2 bases, with 9 bases separating them. CDR3 sequence reads: CATNQGNQPQHF. The CDR3 DNA reads TGTGCCACGAACCAGGGCAATCAGCCCCAGCATTTT.

This clone was observed at least ten times. A much larger clone sits a single nucleotide away, making a read error possible. CDR3 in amino acids: CASSPNGSGANVLTF. CDR3 DNA: TGCGCCAGCAGCCCGAACGGCTCTGGGGCCAACGTCCTGACTTTC. The chain couples TRBV5-1 to TRBJ2-6; no definite D call. CDR3 length equals 15 residues. Germline CDR1 reads SGHRS; CDR2 reads YFSETQ. V lost 4 bases, J lost 0 bases, and 8 bases lay in between.

Ten or more counts support this clone. V is TRBV6-1 and J is TRBJ1-1; D gene uncertain. Germline CDR1 reads MNHNS; CDR2 reads SASEGT. Trimming stripped 6 bases from V and 1 base from J, with 12 bases between. The CDR3 sequence is 14 residues long. CDR3 protein: CASSGTYPNTEAFF. The CDR3 DNA reads as TGTGCCAGCAGCGGAACATACCCGAACACTGAAGCTTTCTTT.

This clone was seen a handful of times. The chain couples TRBV27 to TRBJ1-5, with 8 bases identical to TRBD1. Looked up from germline, CDR1 is MNHEY and CDR2 is SMNVEV (reference sequence). V trimming: 1 base; J trimming: 5 bases; junction bases outside the gene matches: 1. The CDR3 runs to 14 residues. CDR3 amino acids: CASSLYRGDQPQHF. Here the CDR3 DNA reads TGTGCCAGCAGTTTATACAGGGGGGATCAGCCCCAGCATTTT.

By frequency in the sample, this clone is medium-sized. The chain employs TRBV6-1 and TRBJ2-7, with a tentative D call TRBD2 (6 bases). Trimming took 6 bases from V and 6 from J, leaving 27 bases between them. CDR3 size: 17 residues. The germline CDR1 and CDR2 sequences are MNHNS and SASEGT. The CDR3 region has the DNA TGTGCCAGCAGCCCCACCACCTTCCAGGCTTCCGGGGGCGAGCAGTACTTC. The encoded protein is CASSPTTFQASGGEQYF.

This clone was seen ten or more times. The chain uses TRBV19 and TRBJ1-1, with 7 bases that match TRBD1. CDR1 and CDR2 from the germline V gene are LNHDA and SQIVND (reference sequence). J lost 0 bases, V lost 6 bases, and 10 bases had no gene match. The length of the CDR3 is 16 residues. The CDR3 protein is CASSSPAGQVNTEAFF. The CDR3 bases are TGTGCCAGTAGCTCACCTGCCGGACAGGTGAACACTGAAGCTTTCTTT. The full variable domain, in which reference TRBV19 and TRBJ1-1 provide the parts outside the CDR3, is DGGITQSPKYLFRKEGQNVTLSCEQNLNHDAMYWYRQDPGQGLRLIYYSQIVNDFQKGDIAEGYSVSREKKESFPLTVTSAQKNPTAFYLCASSSPAGQVNTEAFFGQGTRLTVV.

This clone has only a few counts. The chain joins TRBV6-1 to TRBJ2-1; a weak D match, TRBD1 (6 bases). Trimming took off 8 bases at V and 0 bases at J, with 14 bases between the two ends. The germline gives CDR1 MNHNS, CDR2 SASEGT. The CDR3 has 15 residues. This chain's CDR3 is CASAYADSSYNEQFF. CDR3 in DNA: TGTGCCAGCGCGTACGCGGACAGCTCCTACAATGAGCAGTTCTTC.

The chain carries TRBV18 and TRBJ1-1, with D unclear. The CDR3 has 13 amino acids. V lost 5 bases and J lost 3, with 10 bases in between. The germline V gene has CDR1 KGHSH and CDR2 LQKENI. CDR3 in DNA: TGTGCCAGCTCAGTAAGGGAGTACACTGAAGCTTTCTTT. Residues: CASSVREYTEAFF.

The rearrangement uses TRBV13 and TRBJ1-1; D is unresolved. V was clipped by 5 bases and J by 2 bases, with 6 bases between them. CDR1 PRHDT and CDR2 FYEKMQ come from the germline V gene (reference sequence). CDR3 length: 12 residues. In nucleotides, the CDR3 is TGTGCCAGCAGCACGCTCAACACTGAAGCTTTCTTT. As protein: CASSTLNTEAFF.

In DNA, the CDR3 is TGTGCCAGCAGCTTAACTAGCGGGGTAGCGAGGACAGATACGCAGTATTTT. Translation: CASSLTSGVARTDTQYF. This sequence joins TRBV7-3 and TRBJ2-3; TRBD2 matches 8 bases. Germline V gene lookup returns CDR1 SGHTA and CDR2 FQGTGA. V trimming: 0 bases; J trimming: 3 bases; junction bases outside the gene matches: 8. This CDR3 is 17 amino acids long.

This clone was observed at least ten times. The J gene is TRBJ2-3, the V gene TRBV6-1, with D possibly TRBD2 on 6 matching bases. From germline, CDR1 is MNHNS and CDR2 SASEGT. V was trimmed by 7 bases and J by 8 bases, leaving 19 bases between them. The CDR3 is 14 residues long. The CDR3 protein is CASKLTLLEGTQYF. CDR3 bases: TGTGCCAGCAAACTAACTTTATTGGAGGGTACGCAGTATTTT.

This clone was found many times. The chain carries TRBV28 and TRBJ1-3; D is ambiguous. Deletions cut 6 bases from V and 0 bases from J, with 15 bases between. This CDR3 region has 16 residues. In germline, CDR1 is MDHEN, CDR2 SYDVKM. The CDR3 DNA is TGTGCCAGCAGGGACTCTAGGCTGAGCTCTGGAAACACCATATATTTT. This gives the protein CASRDSRLSSGNTIYF.

This clone is labeled as medium-sized. The V and J genes are TRBV20-1 and TRBJ2-7, with D tentatively TRBD2 (6 bases). V was trimmed by 5 bases and J by 4 bases, leaving 18 bases between them. CDR3 length equals 14 residues. CDR1 is DFQATT, CDR2 SNEGSKA, per germline (reference sequence). DNA for the CDR3: TGCAGTGCTTCTACCGGGACTGGGCATTACGAGCAGTACTTC. Translation: CSASTGTGHYEQYF.

This clone was seen many times. The chain links TRBV7-9 to TRBJ2-5; D is undetermined. Germline lookup yields CDR1 SEHNR and CDR2 FQNEAQ (reference sequence). The CDR3 is 14 residues long. V dropped 5 bases and J dropped 3 bases, with 13 bases sitting between them. The CDR3 loop reads CASSHRNSEETQYF. In DNA form, the CDR3 reads TGTGCCAGCAGCCACAGAAACAGTGAAGAGACCCAGTACTTC.

In this sample, this clone turned up many times. The V gene is TRBV19, the J gene TRBJ1-5; D is ambiguous. Germline V gene sequence: CDR1 LNHDA, CDR2 SQIVND (reference sequence). Trimming cost V 5 bases and J 2 bases, with 7 bases left between them. The CDR3 consists of 13 residues. CDR3 sequence (DNA): TGTGCCAGTAGTCGGCAGGGCAATCAGCCCCAGCATTTT. This codes for CASSRQGNQPQHF.

The chain recombines TRBV6-1 with TRBJ1-3; 9 positions agree with TRBD1. Germline-derived CDR1 and CDR2 are MNHNS and SASEGT. CDR3 length: 14 residues. The V and J ends lost 5 bases and 5 bases, in that order; junction bases with no gene match: 4. This CDR3 reads CASSSGTGRNTIYF. DNA of the CDR3: TGTGCCAGCAGTTCCGGGACAGGGAGAAACACCATATATTTT.

This clone ranks as medium-sized (0.01 to 0.1%). The rearrangement joins TRBV7-2 to TRBJ2-1; a possible D gene is TRBD2 (5 bases). V shed 5 bases and J shed 8 bases, with 13 bases lying between them. CDR1 SGHTA and CDR2 FQGNSA come from the germline V gene. The CDR3 totals 13 residues. Here the CDR3 DNA reads TGTGCCAGCAGCCGGCGGGTGAGTGATGAGCAGTTCTTC. It codes for CASSRRVSDEQFF.

This chain joins TRBV6-1 and TRBJ1-2, with D possibly being TRBD1 (5 bases). CDR1 and CDR2 from the germline V gene are MNHNS and SASEGT. With 6 bases removed from V and 8 bases from J, the gap between germline ends came to 13 bases. This CDR3 spans 12 amino acids. CDR3 sequence (DNA): TGTGCCAGCAGGCGGGACCTCGGGGGCTACACCTTC. This sequence encodes CASRRDLGGYTF.